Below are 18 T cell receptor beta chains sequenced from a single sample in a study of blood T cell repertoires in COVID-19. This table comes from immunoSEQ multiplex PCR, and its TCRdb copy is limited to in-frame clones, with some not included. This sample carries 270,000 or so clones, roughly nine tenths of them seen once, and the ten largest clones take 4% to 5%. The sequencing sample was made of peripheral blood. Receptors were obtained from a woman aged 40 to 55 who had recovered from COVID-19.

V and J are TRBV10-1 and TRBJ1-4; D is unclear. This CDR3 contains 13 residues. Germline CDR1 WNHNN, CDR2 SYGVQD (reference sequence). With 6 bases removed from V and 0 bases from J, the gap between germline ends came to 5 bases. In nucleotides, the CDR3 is TGCGCCAGCAGCCCCGCAACTAATGAAAAACTGTTTTTT. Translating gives CASSPATNEKLFF.

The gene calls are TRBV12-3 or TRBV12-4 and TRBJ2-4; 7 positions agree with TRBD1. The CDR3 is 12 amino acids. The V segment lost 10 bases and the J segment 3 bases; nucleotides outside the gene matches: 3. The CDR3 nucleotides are TGTGCCACCGGGACAGACAAAAACATTCAGTACTTC. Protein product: CATGTDKNIQYF.

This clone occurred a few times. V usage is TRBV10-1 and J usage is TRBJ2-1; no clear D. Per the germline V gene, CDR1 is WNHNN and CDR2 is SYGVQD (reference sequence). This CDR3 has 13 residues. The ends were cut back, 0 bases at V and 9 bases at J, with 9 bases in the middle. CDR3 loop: CASSESGRGEQFF. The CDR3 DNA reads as TGCGCCAGCAGTGAGTCAGGCAGAGGTGAGCAGTTCTTC.

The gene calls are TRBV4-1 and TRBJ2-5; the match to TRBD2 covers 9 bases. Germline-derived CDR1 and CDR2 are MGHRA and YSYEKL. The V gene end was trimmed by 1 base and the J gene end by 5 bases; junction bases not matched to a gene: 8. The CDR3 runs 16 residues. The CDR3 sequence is CASSQVLRGGMETQYF. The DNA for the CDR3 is TGCGCCAGCAGCCAAGTTTTGCGGGGGGGGATGGAGACCCAGTACTTC.

The CDR3 is CASSPWRGRPDTQYF. CDR3 sequence (DNA): TGTGCCAGCTCACCTTGGAGGGGGCGCCCAGATACGCAGTATTTT. The chain combines TRBV18 with TRBJ2-3, with D possibly being TRBD1 (7 bases). Germline V gene sequence: CDR1 KGHSH, CDR2 LQKENI. Trimming stripped 3 bases from V and 4 bases from J, with 14 bases between. CDR3 length: 15 residues. Full variable domain (outside the CDR3, taken from reference TRBV18 and TRBJ2-3): NAGVMQNPRHLVRRRGQEARLRCSPMKGHSHVYWYRQLPEEGLKFMVYLQKENIIDESGMPKERFSAEFPKEGPSILRIQQVVRGDSAAYFCASSPWRGRPDTQYFGPGTRLTVL.

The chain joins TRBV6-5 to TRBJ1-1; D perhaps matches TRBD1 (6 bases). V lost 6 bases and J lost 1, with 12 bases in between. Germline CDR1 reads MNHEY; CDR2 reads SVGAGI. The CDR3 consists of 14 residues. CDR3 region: CASRGGGGNTEAFF. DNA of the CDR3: TGTGCCAGCAGGGGGGGAGGGGGGAACACTGAAGCTTTCTTT.

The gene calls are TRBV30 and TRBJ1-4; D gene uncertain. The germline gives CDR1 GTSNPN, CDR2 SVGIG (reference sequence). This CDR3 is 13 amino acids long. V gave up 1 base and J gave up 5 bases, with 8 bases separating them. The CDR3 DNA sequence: TGTGCCTGGAGTGGTGGCTCAAATGAAAAACTGTTTTTT. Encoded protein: CAWSGGSNEKLFF.

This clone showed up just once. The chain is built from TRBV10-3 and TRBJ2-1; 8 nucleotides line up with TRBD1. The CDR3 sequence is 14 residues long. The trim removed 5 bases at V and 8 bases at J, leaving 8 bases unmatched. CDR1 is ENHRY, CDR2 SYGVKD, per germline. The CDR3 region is CAISSDRAVDEQFF. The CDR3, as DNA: TGTGCCATCAGTTCGGACAGGGCGGTGGATGAGCAGTTCTTC.

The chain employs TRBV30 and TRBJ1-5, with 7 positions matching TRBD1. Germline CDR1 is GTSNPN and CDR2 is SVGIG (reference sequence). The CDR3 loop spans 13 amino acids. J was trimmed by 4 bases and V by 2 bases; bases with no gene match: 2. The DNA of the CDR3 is TGTGCCTGGAGTTCAGGGGGAAATCAGCCCCAGCATTTT. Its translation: CAWSSGGNQPQHF.

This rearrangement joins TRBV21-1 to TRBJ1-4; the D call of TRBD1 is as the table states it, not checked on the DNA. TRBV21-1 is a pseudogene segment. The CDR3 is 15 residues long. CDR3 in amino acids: CASSKVRTGIEKLFF. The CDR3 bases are TGTGCCAGCAGCAAAGTAAGGACAGGGATTGAAAAACTGTTTTTT.

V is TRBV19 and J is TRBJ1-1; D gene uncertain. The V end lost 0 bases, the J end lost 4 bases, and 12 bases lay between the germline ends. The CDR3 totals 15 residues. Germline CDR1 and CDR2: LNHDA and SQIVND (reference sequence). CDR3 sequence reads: CASSIDGEYRTEAFF. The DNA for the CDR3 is TGTGCCAGTAGTATAGATGGGGAGTATCGCACTGAAGCTTTCTTT.

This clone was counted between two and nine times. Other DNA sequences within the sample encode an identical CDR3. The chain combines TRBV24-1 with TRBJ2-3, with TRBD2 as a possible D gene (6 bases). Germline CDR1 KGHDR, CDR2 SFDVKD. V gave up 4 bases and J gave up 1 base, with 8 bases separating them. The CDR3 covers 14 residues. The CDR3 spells CATSETGGTDTQYF. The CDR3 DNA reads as TGTGCCACCAGTGAAACGGGAGGCACAGATACGCAGTATTTT.

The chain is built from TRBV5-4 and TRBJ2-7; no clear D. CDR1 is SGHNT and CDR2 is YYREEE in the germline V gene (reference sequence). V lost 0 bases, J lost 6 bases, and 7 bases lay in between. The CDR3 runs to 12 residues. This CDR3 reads CASSLDSSEQYV. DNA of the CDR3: TGTGCCAGCAGCTTGGATAGCAGCGAGCAGTACGTC.

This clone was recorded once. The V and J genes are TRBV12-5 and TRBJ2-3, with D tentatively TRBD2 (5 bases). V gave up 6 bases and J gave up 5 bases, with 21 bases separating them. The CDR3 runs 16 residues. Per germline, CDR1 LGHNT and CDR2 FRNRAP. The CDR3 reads CASGRNRVEGGDTQYF. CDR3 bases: TGTGCTAGTGGCCGGAATAGGGTTGAGGGCGGAGATACGCAGTATTTT.

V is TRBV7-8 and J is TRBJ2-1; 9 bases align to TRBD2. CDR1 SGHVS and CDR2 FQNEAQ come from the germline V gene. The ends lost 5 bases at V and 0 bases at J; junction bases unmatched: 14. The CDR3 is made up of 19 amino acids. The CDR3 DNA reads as TGTGCCAGCAGCCCGATAGCGGGAGTGGGCCCTCGCTCCTACAATGAGCAGTTCTTC. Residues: CASSPIAGVGPRSYNEQFF.

The CDR3: CASSELGGANTEAFF. The CDR3 DNA follows: TGTGCCAGCAGTGAATTAGGGGGGGCGAACACTGAAGCTTTCTTT. This rearrangement joins TRBV2 to TRBJ1-1; TRBD1 is a possible D gene (6 bases). CDR3 length equals 15 residues. Trimming shortened V by 2 bases and J by 1 base, and 11 bases separated the two germline ends. Germline CDR1 is SNHLY and CDR2 is FYNNEI.

The CDR3 region is CASSPSGSSGRSGELFF. The CDR3 region has the DNA TGTGCCAGCAGCCCTTCGGGGTCTAGCGGGAGATCCGGGGAGCTGTTTTTT. The V and J genes are TRBV7-9 and TRBJ2-2; 10 bases line up with TRBD2. The CDR3 extends over 17 amino acids. V lost 5 bases to trimming and J lost 6 bases; unmatched junction nucleotides: 12. CDR1 is SEHNR and CDR2 is FQNEAQ in the germline V gene (reference sequence).

CDR3 sequence: CASSQDVFTTNEKLFF. In DNA form, the CDR3 reads TGTGCCAGCAGCCAAGATGTGTTCACAACTAATGAAAAACTGTTTTTT. The rearrangement uses TRBV3-1 (or the pseudogene TRBV3-2) and TRBJ1-4; D is undetermined. Germline CDR1 is LGHDT and CDR2 is YNNKEL (reference sequence). Trimming took off 0 bases at V and 0 bases at J, with 8 bases between the two ends. This CDR3 is 16 amino acids long.